The present TCR beta chain was sequenced within a study of T cells after yellow fever vaccination. Study summary: Some fractions had low cell numbers, and these were prepared with SMART-Seq v4 Ultra Low Input. General study points: Within FACS-sorted repertoires, abundant clonotypes contaminating from the bulk population could be present. Only a small proportion of the clonotypes turned up in both the CD4 and the CD8 compartments, likely arising from convergent recombination.

In making TCR cDNA, 5'RACE template switching added a universal primer site and UMIs to it. TCRdb processed the 5' RACE reads anew with MiXCR; each CDR3 protein has one entry. Here the sample spans hundreds of thousands of distinct CDR3 sequences, about 4% being singletons. Details on this clonotype: Antigen unknown.

With 4 bases removed from V and 0 bases from J, the gap between germline ends came to 19 bases. This CDR3 has 17 residues. Germline CDR1 reads SGHRS; CDR2 reads YFSETQ. The input for sequencing was PBMCs, taken 5 days after the yellow fever booster vaccination. This receptor was taken from a man younger than 35 who received the YFV17D yellow fever vaccine. The rearrangement links TRBV5-1 to TRBJ1-1, with a tentative D call TRBD1 (5 bases). The CDR3 DNA reads as TGCGCCAGCAGCCCGGGGACCCGGGTACAGTTGAACACTGAAGCTTTCTTT. It specifies CASSPGTRVQLNTEAFF.